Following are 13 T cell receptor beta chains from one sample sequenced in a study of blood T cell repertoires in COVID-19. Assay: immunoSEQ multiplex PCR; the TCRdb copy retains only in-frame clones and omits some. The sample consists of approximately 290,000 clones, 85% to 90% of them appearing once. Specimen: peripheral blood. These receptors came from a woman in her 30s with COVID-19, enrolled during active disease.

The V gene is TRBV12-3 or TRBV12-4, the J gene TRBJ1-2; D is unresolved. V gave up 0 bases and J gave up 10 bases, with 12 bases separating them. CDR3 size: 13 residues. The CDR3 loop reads CASSLAGREFYTF. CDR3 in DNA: TGTGCCAGCAGTTTAGCGGGGAGAGAGTTCTACACCTTC.

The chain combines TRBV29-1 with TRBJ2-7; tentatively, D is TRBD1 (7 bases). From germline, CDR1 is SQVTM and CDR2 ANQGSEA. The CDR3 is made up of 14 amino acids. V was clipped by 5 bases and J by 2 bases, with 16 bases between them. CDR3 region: CSVIGGQQAYEQYF. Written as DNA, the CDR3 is TGCAGCGTTATCGGGGGACAGCAAGCCTACGAGCAGTACTTC.

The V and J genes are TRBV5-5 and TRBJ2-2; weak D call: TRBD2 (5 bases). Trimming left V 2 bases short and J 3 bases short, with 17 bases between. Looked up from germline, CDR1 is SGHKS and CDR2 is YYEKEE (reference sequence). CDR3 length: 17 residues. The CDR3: CASSFFDGVGYTGELFF. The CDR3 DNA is TGTGCCAGCAGCTTTTTCGACGGGGTTGGGTACACCGGGGAGCTGTTTTTT.

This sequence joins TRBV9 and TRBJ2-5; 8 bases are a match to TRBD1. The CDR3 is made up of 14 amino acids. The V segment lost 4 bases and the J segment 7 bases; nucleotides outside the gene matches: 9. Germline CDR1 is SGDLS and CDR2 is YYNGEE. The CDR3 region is CASSTGGTQPTQYF. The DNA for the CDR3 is TGTGCCAGCAGCACAGGGGGAACCCAACCGACCCAGTACTTC.

CDR3 bases: TGTGCCAGCAGCGAGGGACAGGGCTTAAGTCGGGAGCTGTTTTTT. As protein: CASSEGQGLSRELFF. This chain uses TRBV9 with TRBJ2-2, with 9 nucleotides matching TRBD1. Unmatched junction bases numbered 9, after V lost 3 bases and J lost 9 bases. The germline V gene has CDR1 SGDLS and CDR2 YYNGEE. The CDR3 extends over 15 amino acids.

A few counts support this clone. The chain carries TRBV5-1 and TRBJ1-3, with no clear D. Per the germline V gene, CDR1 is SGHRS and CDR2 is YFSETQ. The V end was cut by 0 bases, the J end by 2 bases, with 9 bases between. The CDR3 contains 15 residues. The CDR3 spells CASSLAGTAGNTIYF. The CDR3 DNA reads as TGCGCCAGCAGCTTGGCCGGAACAGCTGGAAACACCATATATTTT.

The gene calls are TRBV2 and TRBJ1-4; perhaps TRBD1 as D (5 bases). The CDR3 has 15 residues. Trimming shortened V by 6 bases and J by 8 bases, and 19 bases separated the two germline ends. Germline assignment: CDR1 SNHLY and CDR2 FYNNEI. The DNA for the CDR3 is TGTGCCAGCAGCCCTCGACAGACGAACGGGGAAAAACTGTTTTTT. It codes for CASSPRQTNGEKLFF.

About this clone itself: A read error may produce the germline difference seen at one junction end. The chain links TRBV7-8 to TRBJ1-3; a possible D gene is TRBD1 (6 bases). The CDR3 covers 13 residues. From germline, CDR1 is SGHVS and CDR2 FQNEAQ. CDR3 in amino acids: CASSSTMGAEALF. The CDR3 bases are TGTGCCAGCAGCTCTACCATGGGGGCCGAGGCGCTTTTT.

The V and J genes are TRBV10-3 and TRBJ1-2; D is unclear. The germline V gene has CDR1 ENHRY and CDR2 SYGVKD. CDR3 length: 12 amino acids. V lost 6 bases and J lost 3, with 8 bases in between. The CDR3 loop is CAIRGNDYGYTF. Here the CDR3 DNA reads TGTGCCATCAGGGGCAATGACTATGGCTACACCTTC.

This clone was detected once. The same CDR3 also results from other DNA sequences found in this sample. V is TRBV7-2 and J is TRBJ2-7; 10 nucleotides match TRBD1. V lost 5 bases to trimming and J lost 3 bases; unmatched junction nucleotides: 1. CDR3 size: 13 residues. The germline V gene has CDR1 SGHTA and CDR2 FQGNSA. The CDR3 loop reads CASSRDRGYEQYF. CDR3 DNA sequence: TGTGCCAGCAGCAGGGACAGGGGCTACGAGCAGTACTTC.

The CDR3 loop reads CAIRTGVATDTQYF. Here the CDR3 DNA reads TGTGCCATCAGGACAGGGGTGGCCACAGATACGCAGTATTTT. The chain recombines TRBV10-3 with TRBJ2-3; 8 nucleotides align to TRBD1. This CDR3 region has 14 residues. Germline V CDR1 and CDR2: ENHRY, SYGVKD. V shed 6 bases, J shed 2 bases, and the junction held 4 bases outside the gene matches.

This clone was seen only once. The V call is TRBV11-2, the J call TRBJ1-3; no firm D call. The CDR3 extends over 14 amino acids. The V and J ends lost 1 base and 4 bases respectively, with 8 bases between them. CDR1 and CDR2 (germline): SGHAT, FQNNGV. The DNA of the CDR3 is TGTGCCAGCAGCTTAGCCGCAGGCGGAAACACCATATATTTT. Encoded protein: CASSLAAGGNTIYF.

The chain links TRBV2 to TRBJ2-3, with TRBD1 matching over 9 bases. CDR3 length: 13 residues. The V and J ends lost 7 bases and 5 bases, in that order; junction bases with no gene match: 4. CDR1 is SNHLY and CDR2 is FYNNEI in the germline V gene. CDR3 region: CASNVDRGDTQYF. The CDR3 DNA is TGTGCCAGCAATGTGGACAGGGGAGATACGCAGTATTTT.